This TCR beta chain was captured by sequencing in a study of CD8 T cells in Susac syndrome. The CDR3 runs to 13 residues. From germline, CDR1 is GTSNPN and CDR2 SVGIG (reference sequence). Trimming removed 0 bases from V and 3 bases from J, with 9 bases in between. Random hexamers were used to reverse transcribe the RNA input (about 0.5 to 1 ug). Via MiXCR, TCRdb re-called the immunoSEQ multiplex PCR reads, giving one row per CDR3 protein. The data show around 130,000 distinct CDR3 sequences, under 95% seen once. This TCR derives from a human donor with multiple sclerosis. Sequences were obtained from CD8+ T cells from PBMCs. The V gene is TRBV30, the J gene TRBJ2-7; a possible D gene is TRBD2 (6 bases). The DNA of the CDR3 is TGTGCCTGGAGTGTGGGGACTCTCTACGAGCAGTACTTC. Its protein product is CAWSVGTLYEQYF.